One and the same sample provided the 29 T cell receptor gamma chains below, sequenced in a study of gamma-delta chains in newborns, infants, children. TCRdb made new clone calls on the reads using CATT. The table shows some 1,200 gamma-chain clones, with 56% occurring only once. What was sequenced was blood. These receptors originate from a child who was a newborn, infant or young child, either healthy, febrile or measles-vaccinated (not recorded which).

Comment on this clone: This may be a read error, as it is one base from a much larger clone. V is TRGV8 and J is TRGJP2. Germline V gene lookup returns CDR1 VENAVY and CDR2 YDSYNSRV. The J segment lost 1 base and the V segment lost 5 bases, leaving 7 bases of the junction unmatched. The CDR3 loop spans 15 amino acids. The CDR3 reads CATWVSRSSDWIKTF. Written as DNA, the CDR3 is TGTGCCACCTGGGTCTCTCGTAGTAGTGATTGGATCAAGACGTTT.

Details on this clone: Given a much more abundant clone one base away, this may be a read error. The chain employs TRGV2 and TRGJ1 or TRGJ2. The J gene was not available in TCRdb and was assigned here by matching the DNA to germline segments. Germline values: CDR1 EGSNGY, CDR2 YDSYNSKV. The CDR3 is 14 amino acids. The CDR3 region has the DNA TGTGCCGCCTGGGACGGGCCCCATTATTATAAGAAACTCTTT. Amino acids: CAAWDGPHYYKKLF.

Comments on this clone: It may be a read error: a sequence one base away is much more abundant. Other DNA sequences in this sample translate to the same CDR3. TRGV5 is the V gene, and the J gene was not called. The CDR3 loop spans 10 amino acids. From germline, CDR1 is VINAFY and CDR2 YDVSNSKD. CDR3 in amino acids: CATWDAKKLF. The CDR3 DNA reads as TGTGCCACCTGGGACGCTAAGAAACTATTT.

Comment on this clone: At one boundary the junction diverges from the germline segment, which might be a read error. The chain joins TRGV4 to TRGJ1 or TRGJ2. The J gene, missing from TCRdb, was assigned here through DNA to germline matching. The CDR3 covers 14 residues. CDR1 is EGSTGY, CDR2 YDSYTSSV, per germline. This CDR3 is CATWDGDNYYRKLF. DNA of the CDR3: TGTGCCACCTGGGATGGGGATAATTATTATAGGAAACTCTTT.

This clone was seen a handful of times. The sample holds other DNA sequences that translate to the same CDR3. CDR3 nucleotides: TGTGCCACCTGGGACAGGCCTTTTTATAAGAAACTCTTT. Its translation is CATWDRPFYKKLF. V gene TRGV3 combines with J gene TRGJ1 or TRGJ2. No J gene is reported in TCRdb; it was inferred here by comparing the DNA with germline. The CDR3 covers 13 residues. From germline, CDR1 is VTNTFY and CDR2 YDVSTARD (reference sequence). Germline trimming cut 0 bases from V and 6 bases from J; bases unmatched to any gene: 5.

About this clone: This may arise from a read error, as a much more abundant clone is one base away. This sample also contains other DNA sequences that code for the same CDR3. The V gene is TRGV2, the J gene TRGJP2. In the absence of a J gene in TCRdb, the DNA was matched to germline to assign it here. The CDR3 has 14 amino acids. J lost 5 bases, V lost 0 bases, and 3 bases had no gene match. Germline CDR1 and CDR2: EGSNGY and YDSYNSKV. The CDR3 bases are TGTGCCACCTGGGACGGGAGCAGTGATTGGATCAAGACGTTT. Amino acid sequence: CATWDGSSDWIKTF.

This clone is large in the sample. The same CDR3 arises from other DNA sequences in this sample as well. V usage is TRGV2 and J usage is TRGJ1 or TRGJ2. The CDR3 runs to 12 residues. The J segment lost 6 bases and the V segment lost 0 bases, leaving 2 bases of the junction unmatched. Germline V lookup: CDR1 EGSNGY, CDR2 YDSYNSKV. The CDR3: CATWDGRYKKLF. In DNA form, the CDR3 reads TGTGCCACCTGGGACGGGCGTTATAAGAAACTCTTT.

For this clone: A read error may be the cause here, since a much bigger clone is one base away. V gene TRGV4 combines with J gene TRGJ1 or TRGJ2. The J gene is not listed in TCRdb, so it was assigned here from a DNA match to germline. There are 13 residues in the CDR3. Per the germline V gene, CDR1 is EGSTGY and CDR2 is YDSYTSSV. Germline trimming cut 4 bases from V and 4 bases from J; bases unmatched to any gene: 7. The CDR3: CATWEGPYYKKLF. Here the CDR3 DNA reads TGTGCCACCTGGGAGGGGCCCTATTATAAGAAACTCTTT.

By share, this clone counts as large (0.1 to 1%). This CDR3 reads CALWEVKYKKLF. In nucleotides, the CDR3 is TGTGCCTTGTGGGAGGTGAAATATAAGAAACTCTTT. The chain links TRGV9 to TRGJ1 or TRGJ2. The V and J ends lost 0 bases and 7 bases, in that order; junction bases with no gene match: 3. The CDR3 loop spans 12 amino acids. Per germline, CDR1 GITISATS and CDR2 ISYDGTV (reference sequence).

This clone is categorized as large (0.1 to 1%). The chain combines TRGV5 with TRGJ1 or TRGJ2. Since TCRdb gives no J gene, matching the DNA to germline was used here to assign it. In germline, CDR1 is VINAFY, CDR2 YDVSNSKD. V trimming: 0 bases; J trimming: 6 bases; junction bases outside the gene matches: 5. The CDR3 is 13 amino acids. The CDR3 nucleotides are TGTGCCACCTGGGACAGGCTCCCTTATAAGAAACTCTTT. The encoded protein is CATWDRLPYKKLF.

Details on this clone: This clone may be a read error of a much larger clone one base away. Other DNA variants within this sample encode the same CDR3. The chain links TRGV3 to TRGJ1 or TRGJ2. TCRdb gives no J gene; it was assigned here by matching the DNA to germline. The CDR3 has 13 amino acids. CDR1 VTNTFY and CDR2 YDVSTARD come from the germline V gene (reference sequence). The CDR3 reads CATWDSTGYKKLF. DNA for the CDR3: TGTGCAACCTGGGACTCAACGGGGTATAAGAAACTCTTT.

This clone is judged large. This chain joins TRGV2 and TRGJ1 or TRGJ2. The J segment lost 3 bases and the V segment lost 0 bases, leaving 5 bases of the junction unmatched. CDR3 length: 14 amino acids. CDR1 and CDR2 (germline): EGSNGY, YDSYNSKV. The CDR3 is CATWDGPGYYKKLF. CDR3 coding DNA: TGTGCCACCTGGGACGGGCCGGGTTATTATAAGAAACTCTTT.

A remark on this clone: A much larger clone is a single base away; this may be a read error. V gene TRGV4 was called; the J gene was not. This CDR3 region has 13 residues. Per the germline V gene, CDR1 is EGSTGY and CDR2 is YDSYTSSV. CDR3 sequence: CATWDGHRSQKLF. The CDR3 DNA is TGTGCCACCTGGGATGGGCACCGGTCCCAGAAACTCTTC.

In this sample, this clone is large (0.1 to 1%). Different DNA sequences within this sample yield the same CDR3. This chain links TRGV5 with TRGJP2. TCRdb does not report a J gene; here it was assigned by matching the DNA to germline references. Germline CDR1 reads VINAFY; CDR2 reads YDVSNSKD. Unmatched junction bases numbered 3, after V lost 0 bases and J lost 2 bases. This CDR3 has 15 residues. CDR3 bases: TGTGCCACCTGGGACAGGCGGAGTAGTGATTGGATCAAGACGTTT. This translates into CATWDRRSSDWIKTF.

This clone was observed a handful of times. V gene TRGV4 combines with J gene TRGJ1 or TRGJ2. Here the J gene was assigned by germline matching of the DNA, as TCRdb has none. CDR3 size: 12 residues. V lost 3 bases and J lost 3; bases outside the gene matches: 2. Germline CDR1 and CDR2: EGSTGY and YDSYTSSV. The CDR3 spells CATWDSYYKKLF. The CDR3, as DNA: TGTGCCACCTGGGATTCTTATTATAAGAAACTCTTT.

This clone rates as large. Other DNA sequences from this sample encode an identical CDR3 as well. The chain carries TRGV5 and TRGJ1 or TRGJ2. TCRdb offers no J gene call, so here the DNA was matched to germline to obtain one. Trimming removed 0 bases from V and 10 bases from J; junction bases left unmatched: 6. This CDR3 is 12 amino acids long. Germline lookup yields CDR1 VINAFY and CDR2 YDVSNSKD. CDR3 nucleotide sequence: TGTGCCACCTGGGACAGGCCAGGAAAGAAACTCTTT. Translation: CATWDRPGKKLF.

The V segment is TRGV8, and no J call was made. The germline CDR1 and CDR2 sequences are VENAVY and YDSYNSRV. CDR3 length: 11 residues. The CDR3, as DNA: TGTGCCACCTCGAATTATTATAAGAAACTATTT. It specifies CATSNYYKKLF.

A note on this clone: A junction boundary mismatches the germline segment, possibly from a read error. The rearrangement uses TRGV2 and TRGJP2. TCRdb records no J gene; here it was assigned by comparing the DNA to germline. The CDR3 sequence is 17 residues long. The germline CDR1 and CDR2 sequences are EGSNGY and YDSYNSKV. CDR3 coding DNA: TGTGCCAACTGGGACGGGCCGATGGGGAGTAGTGATTGGATCAAGACGTTT. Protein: CANWDGPMGSSDWIKTF.

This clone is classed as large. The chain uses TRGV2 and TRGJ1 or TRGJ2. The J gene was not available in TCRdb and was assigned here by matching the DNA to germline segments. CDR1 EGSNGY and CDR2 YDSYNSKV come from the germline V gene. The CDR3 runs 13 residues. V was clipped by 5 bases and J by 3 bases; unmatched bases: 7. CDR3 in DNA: TGTGCCACCTGGGGAGGGGGTTATTATAAGAAACTCTTT. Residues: CATWGGGYYKKLF.

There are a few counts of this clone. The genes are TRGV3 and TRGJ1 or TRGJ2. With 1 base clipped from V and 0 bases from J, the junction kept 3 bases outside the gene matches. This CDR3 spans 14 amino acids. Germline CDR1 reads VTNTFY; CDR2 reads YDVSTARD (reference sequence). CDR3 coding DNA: TGTGCCACCTGGGACAGAAAGAATTATTATAAGAAACTCTTT. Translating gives CATWDRKNYYKKLF.

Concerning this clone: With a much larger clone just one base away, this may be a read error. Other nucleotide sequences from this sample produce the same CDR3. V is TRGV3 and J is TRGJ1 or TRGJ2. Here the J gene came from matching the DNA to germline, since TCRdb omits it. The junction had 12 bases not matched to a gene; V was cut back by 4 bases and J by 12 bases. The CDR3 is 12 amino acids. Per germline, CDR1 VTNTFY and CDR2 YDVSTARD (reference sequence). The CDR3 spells CATWDRPWAKLF. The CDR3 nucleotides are TGTGCCACCTGGGATAGGCCTTGGGCGAAACTCTTT.

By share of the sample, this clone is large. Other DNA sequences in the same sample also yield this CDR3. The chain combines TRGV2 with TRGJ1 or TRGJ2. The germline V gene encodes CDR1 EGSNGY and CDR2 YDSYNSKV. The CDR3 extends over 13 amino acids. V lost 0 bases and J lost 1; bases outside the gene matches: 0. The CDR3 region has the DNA TGTGCCACCTGGGACGGGAATTATTATAAGAAACTCTTT. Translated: CATWDGNYYKKLF.

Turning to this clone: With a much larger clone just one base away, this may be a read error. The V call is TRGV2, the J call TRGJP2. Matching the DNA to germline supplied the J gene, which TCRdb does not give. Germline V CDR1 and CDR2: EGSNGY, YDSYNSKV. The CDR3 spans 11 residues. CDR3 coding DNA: TGTGCCGCCTGGGACAATTGGATCAAGACGTTT. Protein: CAAWDNWIKTF.

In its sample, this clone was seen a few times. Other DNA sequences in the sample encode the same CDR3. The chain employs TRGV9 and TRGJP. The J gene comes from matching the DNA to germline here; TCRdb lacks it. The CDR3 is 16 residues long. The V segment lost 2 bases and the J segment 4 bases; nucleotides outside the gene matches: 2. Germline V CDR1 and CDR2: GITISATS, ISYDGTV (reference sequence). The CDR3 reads CALWEAQELGKKIKVF. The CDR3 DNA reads TGTGCCTTGTGGGAGGCCCAAGAGTTGGGCAAAAAAATCAAGGTATTT.

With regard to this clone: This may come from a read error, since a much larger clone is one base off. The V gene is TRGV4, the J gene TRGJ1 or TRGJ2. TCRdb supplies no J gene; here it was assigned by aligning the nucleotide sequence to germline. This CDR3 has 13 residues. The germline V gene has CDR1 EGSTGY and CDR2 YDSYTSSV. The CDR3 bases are TGTGCCGCCTGGGATGGTCCTAATTATAAGAAACTCTTT. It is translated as CAAWDGPNYKKLF.

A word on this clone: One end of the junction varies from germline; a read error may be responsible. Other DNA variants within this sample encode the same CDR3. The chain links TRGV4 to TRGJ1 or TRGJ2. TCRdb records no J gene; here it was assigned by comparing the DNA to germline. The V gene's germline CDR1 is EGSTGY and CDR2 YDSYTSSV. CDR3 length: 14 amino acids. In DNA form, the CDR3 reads TGTGCTACCTGGGATGGGCGGTGGTATTATAAGAAACTCTTT. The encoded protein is CATWDGRWYYKKLF.

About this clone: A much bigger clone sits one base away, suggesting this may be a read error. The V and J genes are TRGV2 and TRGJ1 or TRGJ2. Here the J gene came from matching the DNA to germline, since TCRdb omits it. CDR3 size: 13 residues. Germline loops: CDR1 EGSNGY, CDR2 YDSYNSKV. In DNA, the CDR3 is TGTGCCACCTGGGCCGGGTATTATTATAAGAAACTCTTT. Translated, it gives CATWAGYYYKKLF.

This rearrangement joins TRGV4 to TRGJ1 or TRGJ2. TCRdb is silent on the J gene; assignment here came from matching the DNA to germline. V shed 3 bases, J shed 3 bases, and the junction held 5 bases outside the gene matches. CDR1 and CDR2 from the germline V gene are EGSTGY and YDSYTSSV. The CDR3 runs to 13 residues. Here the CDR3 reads CATWDWPYYKKLF. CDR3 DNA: TGTGCCACCTGGGATTGGCCTTATTATAAGAAACTCTTT.

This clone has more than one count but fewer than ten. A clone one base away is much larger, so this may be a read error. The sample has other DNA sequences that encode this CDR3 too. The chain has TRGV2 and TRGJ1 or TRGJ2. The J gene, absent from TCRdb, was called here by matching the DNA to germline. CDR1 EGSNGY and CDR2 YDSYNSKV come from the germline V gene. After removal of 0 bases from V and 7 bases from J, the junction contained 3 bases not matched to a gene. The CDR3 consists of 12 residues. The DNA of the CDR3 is TGTGCCACCTGGGACGGGCACTATAAGAAACTCTTT. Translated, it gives CATWDGHYKKLF.